The present T cell receptor beta chain was sequenced within a study of blood T cell repertoires in COVID-19. About the study: The United States, Italy and Spain were the sources of the acute and convalescent COVID-19 samples. Sources were T cells, B-cell-depleted T cells, or PBMCs; the material itself was cDNA or gDNA.

Per the study methods: From reference gene primer amplification, estimates of nucleated cell counts were derived. Profiled with immunoSEQ multiplex PCR; TCRdb holds only in-frame clones, not every one. V and J calls and clone size follow that table, whereas D and trimming were derived from the DNA. In the table there are approximately 330,000 clones, roughly 86% of which are singletons. The CDR3 has 14 amino acids. V lost 2 bases and J 1 base, leaving 7 bases between the germline ends. The germline V gene encodes CDR1 SGHDT and CDR2 YYEEEE. Enrolled during active infection, Seattle patients were then followed longitudinally.

The V call is TRBV5-6, the J call TRBJ2-1, with a tentative D call TRBD2 (5 bases). Sequenced input: peripheral blood. The clonotype comes from a man aged 25 to 40 with COVID-19, enrolled during active disease. The CDR3 region has the DNA TGTGCCAGCAGCTTACTAGGGTCCTACAATGAGCAGTTCTTC. Protein sequence: CASSLLGSYNEQFF. The whole variable domain, remainder taken from reference TRBV5-6 and TRBJ2-1, is DAGVTQSPTHLIKTRGQQVTLRCSPKSGHDTVSWYQQALGQGPQFIFQYYEEEERQRGNFPDRFSGHQFPNYSSELNVNALLLGDSALYLCASSLLGSYNEQFFGPGTRLTVL.